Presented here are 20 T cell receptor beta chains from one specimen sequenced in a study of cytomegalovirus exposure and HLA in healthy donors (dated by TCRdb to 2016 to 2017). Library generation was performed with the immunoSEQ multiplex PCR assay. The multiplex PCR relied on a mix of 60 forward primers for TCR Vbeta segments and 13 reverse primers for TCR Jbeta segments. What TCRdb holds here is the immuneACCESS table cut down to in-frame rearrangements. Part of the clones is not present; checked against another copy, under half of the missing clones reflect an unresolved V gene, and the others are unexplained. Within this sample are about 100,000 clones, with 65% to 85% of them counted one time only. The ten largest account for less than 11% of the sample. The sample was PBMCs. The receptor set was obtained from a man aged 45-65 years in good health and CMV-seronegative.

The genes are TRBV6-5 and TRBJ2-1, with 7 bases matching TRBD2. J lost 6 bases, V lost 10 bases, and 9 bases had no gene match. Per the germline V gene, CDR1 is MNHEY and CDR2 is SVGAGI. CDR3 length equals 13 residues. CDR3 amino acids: CATRLAPPNEQFF. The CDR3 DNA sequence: TGTGCCACCCGACTAGCTCCCCCCAATGAGCAGTTCTTC.

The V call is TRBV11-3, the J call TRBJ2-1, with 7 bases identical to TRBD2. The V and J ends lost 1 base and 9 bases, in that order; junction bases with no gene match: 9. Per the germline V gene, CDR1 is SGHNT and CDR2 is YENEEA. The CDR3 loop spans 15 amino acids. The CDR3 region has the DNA TGTGCCAGCAGCTTAGTCAACGGGGGGAGGGGTGAGCAGTTCTTC. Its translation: CASSLVNGGRGEQFF.

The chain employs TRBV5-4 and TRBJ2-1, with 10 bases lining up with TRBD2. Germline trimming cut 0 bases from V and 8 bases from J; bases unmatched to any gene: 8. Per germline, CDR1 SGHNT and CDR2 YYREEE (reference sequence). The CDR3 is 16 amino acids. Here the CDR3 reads CASSLAGSGRMDEQFF. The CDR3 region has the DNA TGTGCCAGCAGCTTGGCCGGTAGCGGGAGGATGGATGAGCAGTTCTTC.

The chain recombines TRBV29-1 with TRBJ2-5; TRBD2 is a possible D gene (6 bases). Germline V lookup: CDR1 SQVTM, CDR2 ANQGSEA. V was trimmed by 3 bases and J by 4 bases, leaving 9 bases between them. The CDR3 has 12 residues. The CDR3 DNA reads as TGCAGCGTTGATATCGGGAGAGAGACCCAGTACTTC. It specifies CSVDIGRETQYF.

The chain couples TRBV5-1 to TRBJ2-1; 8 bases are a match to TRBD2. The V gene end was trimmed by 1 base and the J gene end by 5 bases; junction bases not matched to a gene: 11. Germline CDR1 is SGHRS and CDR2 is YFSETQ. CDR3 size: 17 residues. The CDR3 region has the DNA TGCGCCAGCAGCTTGTTCGGGCGGGGGGAACCAAACAATGAGCAGTTCTTC. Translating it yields CASSLFGRGEPNNEQFF.

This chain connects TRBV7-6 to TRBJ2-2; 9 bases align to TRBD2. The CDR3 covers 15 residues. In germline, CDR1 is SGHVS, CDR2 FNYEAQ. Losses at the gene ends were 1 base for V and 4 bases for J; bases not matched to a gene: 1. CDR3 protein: CASSLDSGSTGELFF. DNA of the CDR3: TGTGCCAGCAGCTTAGATAGCGGGAGCACCGGGGAGCTGTTTTTT. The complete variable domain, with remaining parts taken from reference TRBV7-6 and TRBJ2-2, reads GAGVSQSPRYKVTKRGQDVALRCDPISGHVSLYWYRQALGQGPEFLTYFNYEAQQDKSGLPNDRFSAERPEGSISTLTIQRTEQRDSAMYRCASSLDSGSTGELFFGEGSRLTVL.

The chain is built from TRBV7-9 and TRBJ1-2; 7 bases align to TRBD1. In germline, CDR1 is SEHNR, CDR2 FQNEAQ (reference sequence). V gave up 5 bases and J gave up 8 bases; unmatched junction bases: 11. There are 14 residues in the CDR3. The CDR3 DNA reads TGTGCCAGCAGCCACCCGGACAGGCCTAAGGGCTACACCTTC. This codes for CASSHPDRPKGYTF. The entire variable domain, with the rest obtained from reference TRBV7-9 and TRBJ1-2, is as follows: DTGVSQNPRHKITKRGQNVTFRCDPISEHNRLYWYRQTLGQGPEFLTYFQNEAQLEKSRLLSDRFSAERPKGSFSTLEIQRTEQGDSAMYLCASSHPDRPKGYTFGSGTRLTVV.

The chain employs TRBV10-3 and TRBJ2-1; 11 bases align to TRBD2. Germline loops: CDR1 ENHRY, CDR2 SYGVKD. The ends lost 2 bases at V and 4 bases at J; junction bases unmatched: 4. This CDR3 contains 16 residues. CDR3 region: CAISEPGTSGYNEQFF. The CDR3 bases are TGTGCCATCAGTGAGCCGGGGACTAGCGGATACAATGAGCAGTTCTTC.

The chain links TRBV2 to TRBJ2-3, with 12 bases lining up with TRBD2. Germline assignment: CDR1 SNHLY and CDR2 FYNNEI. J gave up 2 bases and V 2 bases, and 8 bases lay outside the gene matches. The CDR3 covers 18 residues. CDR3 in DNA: TGTGCCAGCAGTGAACTAGCGGGAGGGCCCCTACCCACAGATACGCAGTATTTT. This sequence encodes CASSELAGGPLPTDTQYF.

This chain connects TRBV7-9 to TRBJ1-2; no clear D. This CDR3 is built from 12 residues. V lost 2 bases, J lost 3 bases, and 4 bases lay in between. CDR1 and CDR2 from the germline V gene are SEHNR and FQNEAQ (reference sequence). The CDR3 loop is CASSLSYYGYTF. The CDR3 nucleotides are TGTGCCAGCAGCTTAAGCTACTATGGCTACACCTTC.

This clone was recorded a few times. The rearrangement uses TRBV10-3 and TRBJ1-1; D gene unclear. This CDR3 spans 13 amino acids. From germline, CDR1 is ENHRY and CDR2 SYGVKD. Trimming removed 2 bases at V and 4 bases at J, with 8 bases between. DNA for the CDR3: TGTGCCATCAGTGAGGAGGGTCCCACTGAAGCTTTCTTT. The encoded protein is CAISEEGPTEAFF.

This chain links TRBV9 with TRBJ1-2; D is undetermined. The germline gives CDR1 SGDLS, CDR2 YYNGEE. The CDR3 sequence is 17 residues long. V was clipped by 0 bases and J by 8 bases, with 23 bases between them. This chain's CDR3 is CASSVGLMKTSFKGYTF. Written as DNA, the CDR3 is TGTGCCAGCAGCGTAGGTTTAATGAAGACTTCGTTTAAGGGCTACACCTTC.

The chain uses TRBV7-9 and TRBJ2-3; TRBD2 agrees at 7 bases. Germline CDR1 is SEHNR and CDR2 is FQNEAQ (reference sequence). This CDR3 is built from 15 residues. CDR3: CSASGGLVGTDTQYF. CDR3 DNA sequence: TGTTCCGCCTCGGGGGGTTTGGTTGGCACAGATACGCAGTATTTT.

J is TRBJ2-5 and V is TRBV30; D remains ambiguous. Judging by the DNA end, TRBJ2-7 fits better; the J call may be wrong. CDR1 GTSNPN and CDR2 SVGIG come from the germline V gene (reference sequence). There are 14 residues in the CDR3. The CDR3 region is CAWSVAQVNNEQYF. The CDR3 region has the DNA TGTGCCTGGAGTGTCGCTCAGGTGAATAACGAGCAGTACTTC.

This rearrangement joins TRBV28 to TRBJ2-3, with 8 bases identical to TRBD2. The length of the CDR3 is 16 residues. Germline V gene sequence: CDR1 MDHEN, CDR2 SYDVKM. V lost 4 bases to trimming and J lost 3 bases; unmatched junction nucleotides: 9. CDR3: CASSYTGGPETDTQYF. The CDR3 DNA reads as TGTGCCAGCAGTTACACGGGAGGGCCGGAAACAGATACGCAGTATTTT.

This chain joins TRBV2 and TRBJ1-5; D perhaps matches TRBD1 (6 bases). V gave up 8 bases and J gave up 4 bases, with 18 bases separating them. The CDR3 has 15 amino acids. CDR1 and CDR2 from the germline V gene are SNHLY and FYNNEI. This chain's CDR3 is CASLRDINSNQPQHF. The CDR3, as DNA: TGTGCCAGCCTACGGGACATTAACTCTAATCAGCCCCAGCATTTT. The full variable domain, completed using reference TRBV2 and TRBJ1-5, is EPEVTQTPSHQVTQMGQEVILRCVPISNHLYFYWYRQILGQKVEFLVSFYNNEISEKSEIFDDQFSVERPDGSNFTLKIRSTKLEDSAMYFCASLRDINSNQPQHFGDGTRLSIL.

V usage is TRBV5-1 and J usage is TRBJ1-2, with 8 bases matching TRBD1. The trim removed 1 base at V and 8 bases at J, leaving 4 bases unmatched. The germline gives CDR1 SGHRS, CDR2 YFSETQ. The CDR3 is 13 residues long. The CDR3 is CASSLQGAEGYTF. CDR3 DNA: TGCGCCAGCAGCTTGCAGGGGGCGGAAGGCTACACCTTC.

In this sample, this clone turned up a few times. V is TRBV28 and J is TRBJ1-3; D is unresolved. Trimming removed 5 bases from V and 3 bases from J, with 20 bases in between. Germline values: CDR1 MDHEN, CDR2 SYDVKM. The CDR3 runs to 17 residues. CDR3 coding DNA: TGTGCCAGCAGTACGGCCGGGATCCCAAGTAGTGGAAACACCATATATTTT. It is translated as CASSTAGIPSSGNTIYF.

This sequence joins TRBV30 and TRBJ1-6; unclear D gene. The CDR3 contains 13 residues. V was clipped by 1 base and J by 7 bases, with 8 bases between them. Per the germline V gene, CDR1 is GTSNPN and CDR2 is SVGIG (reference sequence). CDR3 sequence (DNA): TGTGCCTGGAGTGAGAACAGAAATTCACCCCTCCACTTT. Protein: CAWSENRNSPLHF.

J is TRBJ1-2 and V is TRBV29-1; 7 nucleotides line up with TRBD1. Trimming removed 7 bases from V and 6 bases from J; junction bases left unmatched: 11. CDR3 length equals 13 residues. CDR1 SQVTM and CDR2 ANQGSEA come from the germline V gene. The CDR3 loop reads CSASGGQADGYTF. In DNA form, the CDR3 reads TGCAGCGCATCAGGGGGGCAGGCGGATGGCTACACCTTC.